Each of the 3 T cell receptor beta chains below was sequenced from the same sample in a study of blood T cell repertoires in COVID-19. Profiling relied on immunoSEQ multiplex PCR, and the TCRdb table lists in-frame clones only, not all of them. The repertoire holds about 16,000 clones, with under 95% as singletons. Material for sequencing was peripheral blood. All receptors derive from a man aged 60-69 years with active COVID-19.

The chain links TRBV7-9 to TRBJ1-1, with a weak D call TRBD1 (5 bases). Germline CDR1 reads SEHNR; CDR2 reads FQNEAQ (reference sequence). The CDR3 extends over 16 amino acids. Deletions cut 5 bases from V and 3 bases from J, with 19 bases between. CDR3 amino acids: CASSPPVLGRHTEAFF. DNA for the CDR3: TGTGCCAGCAGCCCACCGGTGTTGGGGCGACACACTGAAGCTTTCTTT.

The rearrangement joins TRBV7-7 to TRBJ2-3, with 12 bases identical to TRBD2. Germline assignment: CDR1 SSHAT and CDR2 FNYEAQ (reference sequence). Losses at the gene ends were 2 bases for V and 4 bases for J; bases not matched to a gene: 7. The CDR3 spans 17 residues. CDR3 amino acids: CASSLSSSGGASDTQYF. The CDR3 nucleotides are TGTGCCAGCAGCTTATCGTCTAGCGGGGGGGCCTCAGATACGCAGTATTTT.

The chain uses TRBV10-2 and TRBJ1-1; the D is unclear. Germline CDR1 WSHSY, CDR2 SAAADI. The CDR3 has 15 amino acids. V was trimmed by 2 bases and J by 1 base, leaving 11 bases between them. The CDR3 protein is CASSERSLKNTEAFF. For the CDR3, the DNA is TGCGCCAGCAGTGAGCGGTCCCTCAAGAACACTGAAGCTTTCTTT.